The 27 T cell receptor beta chains given below trace back to one sample, sequenced in a study of early T cells in non-severe SARS-CoV-2 infection. TCRdb re-analysed the 5' RACE reads in MiXCR, keeping a single row per CDR3 protein. The data show about 24,000 distinct CDR3 sequences, 3% to 4% seen once. Sequencing used whole blood. These receptors all stem from an adult who was a healthcare worker with PCR-confirmed SARS-CoV-2 infection or an uninfected control (not recorded which).

At least ten counts were recorded for this clonotype. The chain uses TRBV24-1 and TRBJ2-2; no clear D gene. Germline assignment: CDR1 KGHDR and CDR2 SFDVKD. Trimming took 4 bases from V and 8 from J, leaving 10 bases between them. The CDR3 loop spans 13 amino acids. The CDR3 reads CATSDRQGGELFF. The CDR3 region has the DNA TGTGCCACCAGTGACAGGCAAGGGGGGGAGCTGTTTTTT.

This clonotype appeared many times. The rearrangement uses TRBV29-1 and TRBJ2-5; D might be TRBD1 (5 bases). The CDR3 extends over 13 amino acids. The germline V and J ends were trimmed by 1 base and 6 bases, with 12 bases remaining between them. The germline V gene encodes CDR1 SQVTM and CDR2 ANQGSEA. DNA of the CDR3: TGCAGCGTTGAAGCCTTGGGGCCCCAGACCCAGTACTTC. Protein product: CSVEALGPQTQYF.

This clonotype has ten or more counts. The V call is TRBV19, the J call TRBJ2-7, with 7 bases that match TRBD1. This CDR3 has 12 amino acids. Germline CDR1 is LNHDA and CDR2 is SQIVND (reference sequence). Trimming cost V 5 bases and J 4 bases; bases outside gene matches: 2. CDR3 DNA: TGTGCCAGTAGTCCGACAGGGTACGAGCAGTACTTC. This codes for CASSPTGYEQYF.

This clonotype showed up just a few times. V gene TRBV6-5 combines with J gene TRBJ2-1; 8 bases are shared with TRBD2. The CDR3 contains 14 residues. V shed 7 bases and J 5 bases; nucleotides not matched to a gene: 7. In germline, CDR1 is MNHEY, CDR2 SVGAGI. CDR3 amino acids: CASTPAGVHNEQFF. CDR3 nucleotide sequence: TGTGCCAGCACCCCAGCGGGAGTGCACAATGAGCAGTTCTTC.

The table lists this clonotype with many counts. The CDR3 here is CASSRVGVQETQYF. The CDR3 DNA is TGTGCCAGCAGTCGAGTGGGTGTACAAGAGACCCAGTACTTC. The chain links TRBV11-2 to TRBJ2-5, with D hard to call. This CDR3 spans 14 amino acids. CDR1 and CDR2 from the germline V gene are SGHAT and FQNNGV. V lost 6 bases and J 2 bases, leaving 13 bases between the germline ends.

The sample holds many counts of this clonotype. The genes are TRBV20-1 and TRBJ2-1; tentative D call: TRBD2 (6 bases). Trimming removed 5 bases at V and 0 bases at J, with 11 bases between. Per the germline V gene, CDR1 is DFQATT and CDR2 is SNEGSKA (reference sequence). The CDR3 spans 14 residues. The CDR3 protein is CSAPGRGSYNEQFF. The DNA for the CDR3 is TGCAGTGCTCCGGGGCGGGGCTCCTACAATGAGCAGTTCTTC.

This clonotype was picked up many times. CDR3 region: CASSPAGGQPQHF. DNA for the CDR3: TGTGCCAGCAGCCCGGCTGGTGGTCAGCCCCAGCATTTT. The chain recombines TRBV7-6 with TRBJ1-5; no clear D gene. Trimming cost V 5 bases and J 6 bases, with 11 bases left between them. The germline V gene encodes CDR1 SGHVS and CDR2 FNYEAQ. The CDR3 extends over 13 amino acids. Together with reference TRBV7-6 and TRBJ1-5, the CDR3 gives the full variable domain: GAGVSQSPRYKVTKRGQDVALRCDPISGHVSLYWYRQALGQGPEFLTYFNYEAQQDKSGLPNDRFSAERPEGSISTLTIQRTEQRDSAMYRCASSPAGGQPQHFGDGTRLSIL.

The sample holds many counts of this clonotype. This rearrangement joins TRBV4-1 to TRBJ1-4; 9 nucleotides agree with TRBD1. The CDR3 is 17 amino acids. With 4 bases clipped from V and 3 bases from J, the junction kept 9 bases outside the gene matches. CDR1 and CDR2 from the germline V gene are MGHRA and YSYEKL. CDR3 in DNA: TGCGCCAGCAGCCGATTGGACAGGGGCTTTTCTAATGAAAAACTGTTTTTT. Translation: CASSRLDRGFSNEKLFF.

The CDR3 nucleotides read TGTGCCAGCAGCTCCACCGGGACCCGCTACAATGAGCAGTTCTTC. Protein sequence: CASSSTGTRYNEQFF. The J gene is TRBJ2-1, the V gene TRBV9; D may be TRBD1 or TRBD2 (5 bases each). CDR3 length: 15 amino acids. V was pared by 4 bases and J by 3 bases, with 14 bases between. In germline, CDR1 is SGDLS, CDR2 YYNGEE.

This clonotype has a count of ten or more. The chain has TRBV5-1 and TRBJ2-7; 15 bases align to TRBD2. CDR3 length equals 15 residues. CDR1 is SGHRS, CDR2 YFSETQ, per germline. V shed 3 bases and J 6 bases; nucleotides not matched to a gene: 4. CDR3 DNA sequence: TGCGCCAGCAGCTCAGGACTAGCGGGAGGGGGCGAGCAGTACTTC. It is translated as CASSSGLAGGGEQYF.

This clonotype came up many times. The V and J genes are TRBV20-1 and TRBJ1-2; TRBD1 matches 10 bases. V shed 2 bases and J 4 bases; nucleotides not matched to a gene: 4. Per the germline V gene, CDR1 is DFQATT and CDR2 is SNEGSKA (reference sequence). CDR3 length equals 14 residues. Written as DNA, the CDR3 is TGCAGTGCTAGACTTCGGACAGGGGGCTATGGCTACACCTTC. This gives the protein CSARLRTGGYGYTF.

Ten or more counts support this clonotype. The chain couples TRBV4-1 to TRBJ2-5; no reliable D call. CDR3 length: 13 residues. The V end was cut by 1 base, the J end by 5 bases, with 8 bases between. Germline V CDR1 and CDR2: MGHRA, YSYEKL. CDR3 bases: TGCGCCAGCAGCCAAGTTTCGCGGGAGACCCAGTACTTC. It is translated as CASSQVSRETQYF.

This clonotype is labeled medium-sized. The rearrangement uses TRBV10-3 and TRBJ2-7, with 8 nucleotides matching TRBD2. V dropped 5 bases and J dropped 5; count of bases not matched to a gene: 5. This CDR3 has 13 amino acids. The V gene's germline CDR1 is ENHRY and CDR2 SYGVKD. The CDR3 sequence is CAISMRGVDEQYF. The CDR3 nucleotides read TGTGCCATCAGTATGCGGGGGGTCGACGAGCAGTACTTC.

This clonotype showed up many times. This chain links TRBV29-1 with TRBJ1-3; D gene unclear. Germline CDR1 is SQVTM and CDR2 is ANQGSEA. This CDR3 is built from 16 residues. V was clipped by 6 bases and J by 2 bases, with 20 bases between them. The CDR3: CSVASQSTATGNTIYF. CDR3 coding DNA: TGCAGCGTAGCCTCACAGAGCACAGCGACTGGAAACACCATATATTTT.

This clonotype was detected ten times or more. V gene TRBV28 combines with J gene TRBJ2-7; a weak D match, TRBD2 (6 bases). V lost 10 bases, J lost 0 bases, and 16 bases lay in between. The CDR3 runs 14 residues. Germline loops: CDR1 MDHEN, CDR2 SYDVKM. The DNA for the CDR3 is TGTGCCATACTACGGCGGGGAGCCTCCTACGAGCAGTACTTC. Translation: CAILRRGASYEQYF.

This clonotype showed up many times. V gene TRBV4-1 combines with J gene TRBJ1-3; no definite D call. Trimming shortened V by 0 bases and J by 0 bases, and 9 bases separated the two germline ends. The CDR3 is 16 amino acids. CDR1 is MGHRA, CDR2 YSYEKL, per germline. DNA for the CDR3: TGCGCCAGCAGCCAAGAAGGAAGGACCTCTGGAAACACCATATATTTT. Amino acid sequence: CASSQEGRTSGNTIYF.

This clonotype appeared many times. The rearrangement uses TRBV28 and TRBJ1-6; 10 bases map to TRBD1. Trimming took 4 bases from V and 3 from J; bases not matched to a gene: 3. CDR1 MDHEN and CDR2 SYDVKM come from the germline V gene. The CDR3 has 16 residues. CDR3 coding DNA: TGTGCCAGCAGTTCCTGGACAGGGGGCTATAATTCACCCCTCCACTTT. Protein: CASSSWTGGYNSPLHF.

In its sample, this clonotype was seen a few times. The chain employs TRBV27 and TRBJ1-2, with 7 bases identical to TRBD1. CDR3 length: 14 residues. V shed 0 bases, J shed 8 bases, and the junction held 6 bases outside the gene matches. CDR1 is MNHEY and CDR2 is SMNVEV in the germline V gene (reference sequence). CDR3 nucleotides: TGTGCCAGCAGTTTATCGGTACAGGGGACGGGCTACACCTTC. Translating gives CASSLSVQGTGYTF.

This clonotype was seen ten or more times. The chain links TRBV3-1 to TRBJ2-3; D not certain. Germline CDR1 and CDR2: LGHDT and YNNKEL (reference sequence). The CDR3 contains 15 residues. Trimming shortened V by 4 bases and J by 4 bases, and 15 bases separated the two germline ends. The CDR3 protein is CASSPAVGLADTQYF. CDR3 coding DNA: TGTGCCAGCAGCCCTGCAGTGGGATTGGCAGATACGCAGTATTTT.

The sample holds many counts of this clonotype. This sequence joins TRBV6-2 or TRBV6-3 and TRBJ1-5, with D unclear. From germline, CDR1 is MNHEY and CDR2 SVGEGT. V lost 8 bases and J lost 7, with 12 bases in between. This CDR3 spans 12 amino acids. CDR3 DNA: TGTGCCAGCCGATATTCCGGGCAGCCCCAGCATTTT. As protein: CASRYSGQPQHF.

This clonotype was found many times. This rearrangement joins TRBV9 to TRBJ2-4; possible D gene TRBD1, 7 bases. The germline CDR1 and CDR2 sequences are SGDLS and YYNGEE. Trimming cost V 4 bases and J 4 bases, with 15 bases left between them. CDR3 size: 15 residues. This chain's CDR3 is CASSPGGHPKNIQYF. CDR3 sequence (DNA): TGTGCCAGCAGCCCAGGGGGGCACCCAAAAAACATTCAGTACTTC.

This clonotype is termed medium-sized. V usage is TRBV5-4 and J usage is TRBJ1-4, with a possible D match to TRBD1 (5 bases). Germline V gives CDR1 SGHNT, CDR2 YYREEE (reference sequence). The CDR3 is made up of 13 amino acids. V was pared by 4 bases and J by 7 bases, with 11 bases between. The CDR3 region has the DNA TGTGCCAGCAGCCCTGCCGGGGGTGAAAAACTGTTTTTT. Amino acids: CASSPAGGEKLFF.

Many counts were recorded for this clonotype. The chain combines TRBV6-4 with TRBJ2-2, with 7 bases that match TRBD1. V was pared by 5 bases and J by 4 bases, with 10 bases of the junction left unmatched. The length of the CDR3 is 16 residues. CDR1 is MRHNA, CDR2 SNTAGT, per germline. The CDR3 DNA reads TGTGCCAGCAGTAGGACAGGCGATGGACCCACCGGGGAGCTGTTTTTT. Translated: CASSRTGDGPTGELFF.

This clonotype is medium-sized (0.01 to 0.1%) by share. The J gene is TRBJ2-1, the V gene TRBV30, with D unresolved. The ends were cut back, 2 bases at V and 7 bases at J, with 6 bases in the middle. CDR3 length: 11 residues. Germline lookup yields CDR1 GTSNPN and CDR2 SVGIG (reference sequence). The CDR3 is CAWSSMNEQFF. CDR3 nucleotides: TGTGCCTGGAGTAGTATGAATGAGCAGTTCTTC.

As regards this clonotype: Since no conserved phenylalanine or tryptophan closes the CDR3, a read error is the likely cause. It is unclear where the CDR3 begins or ends on the DNA, so no DNA is shown, and the CDR3 is as TCRdb lists it. This sequence joins TRBV21-1 and TRBJ2-3; the table's D gene call, TRBD1, was not cross checked with the DNA. TRBV21-1 is a pseudogene locus. The CDR3 is 11 residues long, counting both termini. The CDR3 region is CASSPGEQALG.

The sample holds many counts of this clonotype. The V call is TRBV21-1, the J call TRBJ2-1; the D call of TRBD2 is as the table states it, not checked on the DNA. TRBV21-1 represents a pseudogene. The CDR3 extends over 19 amino acids. As DNA, the CDR3 is TGTGCCAGCAGCAAATTACTAGCGGGAACGTTTGGGCGGTACAATGAGCAGTTCTTC. Encoded protein: CASSKLLAGTFGRYNEQFF.

This clonotype was recorded at least ten times. This chain joins TRBV12-3 or TRBV12-4 and TRBJ2-1; a weak D match, TRBD2 (6 bases). The length of the CDR3 is 18 residues. The V gene lost 5 bases and the J gene lost 1 base, with 21 bases spanning the gap. This CDR3 is CASSPPPGGIRSYNEQFF. In nucleotides, the CDR3 is TGTGCCAGCAGTCCGCCGCCCGGGGGAATTAGATCCTACAATGAGCAGTTCTTC.